The present T cell receptor beta chain was sequenced within a study of blood T cell repertoires in COVID-19. V lost 5 bases and J lost 2, with 11 bases in between. Germline-derived CDR1 and CDR2 are SSHAT and FNYEAQ (reference sequence). This CDR3 has 14 amino acids. The repertoire was sequenced with immunoSEQ multiplex PCR; TCRdb's copy has only in-frame clones and lacks some. The profile covers roughly 60,000 clones, with 85% to 90% appearing a single time and approximately 0.93% taken by the ten largest. The genes are TRBV7-7 and TRBJ2-3; D call uncertain. The sequencing input was peripheral blood. The clonotype comes from a man aged 70 or older with acute or convalescent COVID-19. The chain's CDR3 is CASSPTANTDTQYF. The DNA for the CDR3 is TGTGCCAGCAGCCCTACTGCAAACACAGATACGCAGTATTTT.